This T cell receptor (beta chain) was sequenced in a study of T cell changes during pregnancy in multiple sclerosis. Data came from immunoSEQ multiplex PCR; TCRdb stores just in-frame clones and leaves some out. The sample has 40,000 to 60,000 clones, around 94% seen once. There are 17 residues in the CDR3. Per germline, CDR1 LGHNT and CDR2 FRNRAP. The germline V and J ends were trimmed by 0 bases and 7 bases, with 21 bases remaining between them. This TCR derives from a female donor with multiple sclerosis, enrolled in a pregnancy study. V gene TRBV12-5 combines with J gene TRBJ2-5; no firm D call. The sequencing here drew on CD4+ T cells from peripheral blood mononuclear cells, taken in the third trimester of pregnancy. CDR3 coding DNA: TGTGCTAGTGGTTTGGTCCTTTTTTTTGGCAGCCGAGGGACCCAGTACTTC. Amino acids: CASGLVLFFGSRGTQYF.